This T cell receptor beta chain is drawn from a study of T cell changes during pregnancy in multiple sclerosis. This clone has only one observation. The CDR3 sequence is 12 residues long. With 2 bases removed from V and 4 bases from J, the gap between germline ends came to 3 bases. The germline CDR1 and CDR2 sequences are SGDLS and YYNGEE. Repertoires were generated with immunoSEQ multiplex PCR, while TCRdb's copy carries only in-frame clones and drops some. This table has roughly 99,000 clones, under 95% appearing once. This specimen consisted of peripheral blood, obtained after pregnancy. V usage is TRBV9 and J usage is TRBJ2-2, with D hard to call. The clonotype was recovered from a female donor in good health, enrolled as a control in a pregnancy study. The CDR3 here is CASSVFTGELFF. The CDR3 DNA follows: TGTGCCAGCAGCGTCTTCACCGGGGAGCTGTTTTTT. Together with reference TRBV9 and TRBJ2-2, the CDR3 gives the full variable domain: DSGVTQTPKHLITATGQRVTLRCSPRSGDLSVYWYQQSLDQGLQFLIQYYNGEERAKGNILERFSAQQFPDLHSELNLSSLELGDSALYFCASSVFTGELFFGEGSRLTVL.